A single sample gave rise to the 7 T cell receptor beta chains below, sequenced in a study of blood T cells in healthy people across ages. With a J-beta primer mix and a sample-barcoded 5' primer, a second PCR ran about 7 to 12 cycles. Each CDR3 protein is one row after TCRdb ran MiXCR on the 5' RACE reads. Among 1.5 million to 2 million distinct CDR3 sequences, about 28% were seen once, and the ten largest hold about 8%. Sequencing was done on a sample of blood. These receptors originate from a woman in her twenties or thirties in good health.

The V call is TRBV5-5, the J call TRBJ2-5; a weak D match, TRBD1 (6 bases). Trimming cost V 7 bases and J 3 bases, with 13 bases left between them. Germline V CDR1 and CDR2: SGHKS, YYEKEE (reference sequence). The CDR3 sequence is 13 residues long. Here the CDR3 DNA reads TGTGCCAGCTTGGCACAGGGTAAAGAGACCCAGTACTTC. Translation gives CASLAQGKETQYF.

This clonotype showed up just a few times. The chain recombines TRBV12-3 or TRBV12-4 with TRBJ2-3; 11 bases are shared with TRBD2. The CDR3 is 16 amino acids. After removal of 6 bases from V and 1 base from J, the junction contained 6 bases not matched to a gene. For the CDR3, the DNA is TGTGCCAGCAGCCCTAGCGGGGGGTCTGGCACAGATACGCAGTATTTT. Protein sequence: CASSPSGGSGTDTQYF.

The chain joins TRBV4-1 to TRBJ1-3; 8 bases match TRBD1. The germline V gene has CDR1 MGHRA and CDR2 YSYEKL. After removal of 0 bases from V and 1 base from J, the junction contained 5 bases not matched to a gene. The CDR3 is 17 amino acids. The CDR3 DNA reads as TGCGCCAGCAGCCAAGACGCCCGGACAGGGTCTGGAAACACCATATATTTT. Amino acid sequence: CASSQDARTGSGNTIYF.

The V and J genes are TRBV11-2 and TRBJ2-3; no clear D. Germline CDR1 SGHAT, CDR2 FQNNGV. This CDR3 contains 13 residues. Trimming took 5 bases from V and 3 from J, leaving 9 bases between them. CDR3 in DNA: TGTGCCAGCAGCACCATTGTAACAGATACGCAGTATTTT. Translated: CASSTIVTDTQYF.

The chain uses TRBV6-5 and TRBJ1-6; TRBD1 might be the D (5 bases). This CDR3 is 15 amino acids long. The V gene's germline CDR1 is MNHEY and CDR2 SVGAGI. Between the trimmed V and J ends, which lost 4 bases and 0 bases, there was a span of 7 bases. In nucleotides, the CDR3 is TGTGCCAGCAGTTCAGGGAGCTCCTATAATTCACCCCTCCACTTT. It specifies CASSSGSSYNSPLHF.

This sequence joins TRBV7-9 and TRBJ2-7, with 7 bases lining up with TRBD2. This CDR3 contains 18 residues. The germline V gene has CDR1 SEHNR and CDR2 FQNEAQ (reference sequence). V gave up 3 bases and J gave up 4 bases; unmatched junction bases: 18. CDR3: CASSFGAGNAFLPYEQYF. CDR3 bases: TGTGCCAGCAGCTTTGGAGCGGGGAACGCTTTCTTACCGTACGAGCAGTACTTC.

The chain has TRBV27 and TRBJ2-4; D is undetermined. The closer fit of TRBJ2-7 to the DNA end suggests the J call may be wrong. The germline V gene encodes CDR1 MNHEY and CDR2 SMNVEV (reference sequence). The CDR3 consists of 13 residues. The CDR3 DNA sequence: TGTGCCAGCAGTTTAATAGGGTGCCACGAGCAGTACTTC. Its translation is CASSLIGCHEQYF.